This T cell receptor (beta chain) was obtained from a study of blood T cell repertoires in COVID-19 (TCRdb year 2020). Broadly, across the study: Samples from collaborators originated in the United States, Italy and Spain and spanned both the acute and convalescent phases of COVID-19. The material from the prospective study consisted of cDNA or gDNA derived from T cells, B-cell-depleted T cells, or PBMCs. Deeply sampled blood TCRbeta repertoires from subjects exposed to, actively infected with, or recovered from COVID-19 were included in the dataset. The repertoires were released in a freely available public database meant as a resource for research on the immune response to SARS-CoV-2. Samples came from the ongoing ImmuneRACE study (first 160 participants) plus 1,254 subjects from 6 global collaborators. The sample metadata nearly always contained a de-identified subject ID, COVID-19 status, age in years and sex. Where available, HLA class I and class II types were obtained from metadata supplied by the sample provider rather than from assay-based typing.

Another Seattle source contributed samples from volunteer blood donors who had recovered from COVID-19. Whole blood was collected in K2EDTA tubes by collaborating institutions according to the institutions' own protocols. For TCRbeta analysis, collaborator samples were shipped as frozen whole blood, as isolated PBMCs, or as DNA extracted from either sample type. The immunoSEQ Assay, a bias-controlled multiplex PCR, was used to amplify TCRbeta CDR3 regions from genomic DNA. Regarding the original processing steps: The number of nucleated cells in each sample was estimated from the amplification of reference gene primers within the assay. Sequence reads were collapsed and filtered to measure the absolute abundance of every unique TCRbeta CDR3 rearrangement. For each sample, productive Simpson clonality was calculated as the square root of Simpson's diversity index over productive rearrangements. TCRdb retrieved this table from immuneACCESS and kept in-frame rearrangements only. Not all clones are present; in checked studies, unresolved V genes account for under half, and no reason is known for the remainder. V and J calls and clone size are those listed in that table; D and trimming were worked out from the DNA. The sample table shows around 230,000 clones, and around 90% are seen once. The ten largest make up approximately 7.5% of the sample.

Worth noting for this clone: The specificity of this receptor is unknown. Base qualities are not provided; no much larger clone lies one nucleotide away.

The CDR3 spans 18 residues, from the cysteine through the phenylalanine. Only the CDR3 part of the read is kept: 54 bases, read in frame from the first base. The germline ends are 20 bases apart after V is trimmed by 4 bases and J by 1 base. Overall study results and their limits: How much clinical and demographic metadata was included differed by source and by participant, and the metadata was provided uncurated.

This sequence was found in a man in his 60s who had recovered from COVID-19. The chain is encoded by TRBV23-1 joined to TRBJ1-5; matching of 6 bases hints at TRBD1 as the D gene. Being an ORF, TRBV23-1 has a function that is uncertain. Sequences were obtained from peripheral blood. The nucleotides read TGCGCCAGCAGTCTAGACCGATTACAGGGAGAGAGCAATCAGCCCCAGCATTTT. This yields the protein CASSLDRLQGESNQPQHF.